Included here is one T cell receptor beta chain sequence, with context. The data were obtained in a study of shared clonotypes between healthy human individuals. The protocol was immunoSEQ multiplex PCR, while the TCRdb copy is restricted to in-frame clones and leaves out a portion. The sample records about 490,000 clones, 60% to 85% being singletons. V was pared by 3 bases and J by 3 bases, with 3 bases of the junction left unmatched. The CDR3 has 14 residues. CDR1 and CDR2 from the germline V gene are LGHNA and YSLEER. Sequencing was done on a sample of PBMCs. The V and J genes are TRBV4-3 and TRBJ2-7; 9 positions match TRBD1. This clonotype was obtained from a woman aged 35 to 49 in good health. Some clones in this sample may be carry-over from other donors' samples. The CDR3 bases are TGCGCCAGCAGCCACCGACAGGGGGACTACGAGCAGTACTTC. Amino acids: CASSHRQGDYEQYF.